These 8 T cell receptor beta chains were sequenced from one sample in a study of OX40 agonist ivuxolimab in advanced cancers. Repertoires were generated with immunoSEQ multiplex PCR, while TCRdb's copy carries only in-frame clones and drops some. The sample holds tens of thousands of clones, over 75% seen once. The material sequenced was CD4+ or CD8+ T cells sorted from blood, taken in a trial of the OX40 agonist ivuxolimab. The receptors were gathered from an adult with an advanced solid tumor such as melanoma, head and neck, liver or kidney cancer.

V is TRBV10-1 and J is TRBJ2-1; D not certain. The V and J ends lost 0 bases and 3 bases respectively, with 3 bases between them. The CDR3 has 13 residues. Per germline, CDR1 WNHNN and CDR2 SYGVQD (reference sequence). CDR3: CASSESHYNEQFF. The CDR3 DNA is TGCGCCAGCAGTGAGTCGCACTACAATGAGCAGTTCTTC.

The chain combines TRBV5-4 with TRBJ1-4; D might be TRBD1 (5 bases). Germline V gene sequence: CDR1 SGHNT, CDR2 YYREEE (reference sequence). Trimming took 4 bases from V and 8 from J, leaving 15 bases between them. The CDR3 contains 14 residues. Here the CDR3 reads CASSPRGDQEKLFF. In nucleotides, the CDR3 is TGTGCCAGCAGCCCTAGGGGTGATCAGGAAAAACTGTTTTTT.

This chain links TRBV5-1 with TRBJ2-3; D not certain. The CDR3 runs 14 residues. From germline, CDR1 is SGHRS and CDR2 YFSETQ. V lost 0 bases and J 6 bases, leaving 11 bases between the germline ends. This CDR3 is CASSLAPTEDTQYF. The CDR3 bases are TGCGCCAGCAGCTTGGCCCCAACTGAGGATACGCAGTATTTT.

This sequence joins TRBV7-2 and TRBJ2-1, with 7 bases matching TRBD2. After removal of 0 bases from V and 2 bases from J, the junction contained 4 bases not matched to a gene. Germline assignment: CDR1 SGHTA and CDR2 FQGNSA. The CDR3 totals 16 residues. CDR3 bases: TGTGCCAGCAGCTTAGCGGGAAGCGGGACCTACAATGAGCAGTTCTTC. Amino acid sequence: CASSLAGSGTYNEQFF.

V gene TRBV2 combines with J gene TRBJ1-1; the D is unclear. Trimming left V 7 bases short and J 1 base short, with 4 bases between. Germline values: CDR1 SNHLY, CDR2 FYNNEI. There are 11 residues in the CDR3. As DNA, the CDR3 is TGTGCCAGCACTTGGAACACTGAAGCTTTCTTT. Translation: CASTWNTEAFF.

The chain has TRBV6-6 and TRBJ1-4, with D perhaps matching TRBD1 (6 bases). This CDR3 region has 15 residues. From germline, CDR1 is MNHNY and CDR2 SVGAGI (reference sequence). V lost 0 bases to trimming and J lost 3 bases, with 8 bases between them. CDR3 amino acids: CASSYSGAANEKLFF. Written as DNA, the CDR3 is TGTGCCAGCAGTTACTCGGGGGCGGCTAATGAAAAACTGTTTTTT.

V and J are TRBV27 and TRBJ2-3, with 9 nucleotides matching TRBD2. CDR3 length equals 17 residues. The V and J ends lost 2 bases and 3 bases, in that order; junction bases with no gene match: 9. The germline V gene has CDR1 MNHEY and CDR2 SMNVEV (reference sequence). CDR3 amino acids: CASSLVTAGGRTDTQYF. The CDR3 coding sequence is TGTGCCAGCAGTTTAGTTACAGCGGGAGGACGGACAGATACGCAGTATTTT.

This clone occurred many times. The chain combines TRBV25-1 with TRBJ1-2; no clear D. V gave up 5 bases and J gave up 3 bases, with 7 bases separating them. This CDR3 is built from 12 residues. The germline V gene has CDR1 MGHDK and CDR2 SYGVNS. The CDR3 protein is CASSQYDYGYTF. The CDR3 DNA follows: TGTGCCAGCAGTCAGTATGACTATGGCTACACCTTC.